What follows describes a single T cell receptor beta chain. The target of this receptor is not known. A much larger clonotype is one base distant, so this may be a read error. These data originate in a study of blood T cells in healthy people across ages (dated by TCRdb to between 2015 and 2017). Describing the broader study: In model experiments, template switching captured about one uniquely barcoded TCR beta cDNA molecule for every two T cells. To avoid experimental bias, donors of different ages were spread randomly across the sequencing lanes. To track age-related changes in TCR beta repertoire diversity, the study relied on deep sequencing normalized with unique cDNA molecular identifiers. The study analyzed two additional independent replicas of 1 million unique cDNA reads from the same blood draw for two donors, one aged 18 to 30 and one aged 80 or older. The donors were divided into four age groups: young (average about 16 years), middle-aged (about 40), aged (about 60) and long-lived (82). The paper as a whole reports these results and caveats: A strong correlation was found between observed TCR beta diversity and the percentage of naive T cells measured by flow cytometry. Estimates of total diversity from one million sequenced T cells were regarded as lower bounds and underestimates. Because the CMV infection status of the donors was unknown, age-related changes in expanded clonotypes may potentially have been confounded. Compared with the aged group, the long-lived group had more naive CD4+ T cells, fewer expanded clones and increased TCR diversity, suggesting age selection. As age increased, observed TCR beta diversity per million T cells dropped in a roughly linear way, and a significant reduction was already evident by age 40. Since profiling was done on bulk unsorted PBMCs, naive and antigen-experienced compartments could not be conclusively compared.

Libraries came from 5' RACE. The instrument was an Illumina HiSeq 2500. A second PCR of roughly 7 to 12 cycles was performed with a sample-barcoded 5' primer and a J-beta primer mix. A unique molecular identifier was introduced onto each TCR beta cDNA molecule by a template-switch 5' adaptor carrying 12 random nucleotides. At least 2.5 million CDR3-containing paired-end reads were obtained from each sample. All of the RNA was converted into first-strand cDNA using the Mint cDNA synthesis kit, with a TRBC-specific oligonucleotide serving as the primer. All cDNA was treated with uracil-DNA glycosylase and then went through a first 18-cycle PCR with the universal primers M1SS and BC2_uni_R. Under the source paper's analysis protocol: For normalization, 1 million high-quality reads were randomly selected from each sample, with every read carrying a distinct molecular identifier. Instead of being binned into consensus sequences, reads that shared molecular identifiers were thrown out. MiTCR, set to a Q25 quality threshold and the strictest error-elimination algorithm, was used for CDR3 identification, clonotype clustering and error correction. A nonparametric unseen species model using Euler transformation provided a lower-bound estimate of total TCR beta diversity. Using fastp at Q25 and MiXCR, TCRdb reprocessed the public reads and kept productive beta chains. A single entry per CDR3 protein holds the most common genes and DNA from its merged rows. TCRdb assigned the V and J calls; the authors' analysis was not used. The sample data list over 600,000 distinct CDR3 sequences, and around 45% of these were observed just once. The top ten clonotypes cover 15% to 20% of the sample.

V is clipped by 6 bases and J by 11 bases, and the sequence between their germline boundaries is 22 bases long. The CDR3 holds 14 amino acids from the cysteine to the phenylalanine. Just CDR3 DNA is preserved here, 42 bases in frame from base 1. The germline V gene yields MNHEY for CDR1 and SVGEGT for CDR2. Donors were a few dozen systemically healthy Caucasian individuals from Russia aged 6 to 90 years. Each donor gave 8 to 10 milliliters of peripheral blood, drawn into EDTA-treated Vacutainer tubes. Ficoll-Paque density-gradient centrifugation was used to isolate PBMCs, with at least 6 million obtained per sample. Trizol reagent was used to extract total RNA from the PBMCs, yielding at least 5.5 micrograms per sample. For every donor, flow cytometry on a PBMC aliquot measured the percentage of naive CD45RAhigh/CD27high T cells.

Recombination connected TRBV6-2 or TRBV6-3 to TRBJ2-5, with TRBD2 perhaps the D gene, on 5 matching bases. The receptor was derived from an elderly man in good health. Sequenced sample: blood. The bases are TGTGCCAGCAGCCGAACCCAACTAGGAAATGAGCAGTACTTC. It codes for CASSRTQLGNEQYF.